This record looks at one T cell receptor beta chain sequence and its context. Antigen specificity is unknown. Data came from immunoSEQ multiplex PCR; TCRdb stores just in-frame clones and leaves some out. This sample has about 110,000 clones, with roughly 86% found just once. This entry is derived from a study of T cell responses to AZD1222 COVID-19 vaccine. Whole-study results and caveats: Repertoire sampling was restricted to post-peak T cell response timepoints. A rise in Spike-specific TCR breadth and depth followed two AZD1222 doses.

The CDR3 is made up of 14 amino acids. V lost 3 bases, J lost 5 bases, and 11 bases lay in between. Germline-derived CDR1 and CDR2 are LGHDT and YNNKEL (reference sequence). This specimen was peripheral blood, taken on day 0 of AZD1222 vaccination. This clonotype was sampled from an adult in good health. This rearrangement joins TRBV3-1 (or the pseudogene TRBV3-2) to TRBJ1-5, with a possible D match to TRBD1 (5 bases). CDR3 DNA: TGTGCCAGCAGCCATCACCAGGGACATCAGCCCCAGCATTTT. Its translation is CASSHHQGHQPQHF.